The present entry profiles one T cell receptor beta chain with its context. At one end, the junction sequence differs from germline, possibly due to a read error. The data belong to a study of spatial heterogeneity in lung cancer. Overall study context: Raw-read counts averaged over ten per unique TCR and UMI combination.

Time point indicated: sample taken at primary tumor resection. Whole RNA came from tumor, nontumor lung or frozen PBMC and was sequenced without being sorted. Patients with untreated early-stage non-small cell lung cancer, numbering approximately 70, were the donors. CDR1 is SQVTM and CDR2 is ANQGSEA in the germline V gene. The CDR3 sequence is 11 residues long. A single record per CDR3 protein comes from TCRdb applying MiXCR to the 5' RACE reads. The sample has over 90,000 distinct CDR3 sequences, 7% to 9% seen once. The chain links TRBV29-1 to TRBJ2-3; 14 nucleotides line up with TRBD2. The TCR comes from a male donor with early-stage non-small cell lung cancer. Source: PBMCs, taken at surgery. CDR3 protein: CSVGLAGGGHF. The CDR3 region has the DNA TGCAGCGTTGGACTAGCGGGAGGGGGGCATTTT.